The 15 T cell receptor beta chains in this list originate from one sample, sequenced in a study of shared clonotypes between healthy human individuals. Measured with immunoSEQ multiplex PCR; TCRdb has only the in-frame clones, and not every one. This table has over 2 million clones, about 95% appearing once. Only CD45RO-negative cells positively selected for CCR7 counted as naive CD8 cells, so terminally differentiated effector memory CD45RA+ cells were excluded. Sequenced: naive CD8+ T cells sorted from blood. The source of these receptors is a man aged 18 to 30 in good health.

This clone was picked up one time. V is TRBV9 and J is TRBJ2-2; a weak D match, TRBD2 (5 bases). Looked up from germline, CDR1 is SGDLS and CDR2 is YYNGEE. V was cut by 0 bases and J by 5 bases, with 8 bases left in between. CDR3 size: 14 residues. CDR3 coding DNA: TGTGCCAGCAGCGTAGCCGGGGAAACCGGGGAGCTGTTTTTT. Translating gives CASSVAGETGELFF.

A remark on this clone: This sample also contains other DNA sequences that code for the same CDR3. The chain employs TRBV4-3 and TRBJ2-7; perhaps D is TRBD1 or TRBD2 (6 bases each). The germline V gene has CDR1 LGHNA and CDR2 YSLEER. The V and J ends lost 0 bases and 4 bases respectively, with 10 bases between them. The CDR3 has 14 amino acids. Written as DNA, the CDR3 is TGCGCCAGCAGCCAAGATGGAGGGGGGTACGAGCAGTACTTC. The encoded protein is CASSQDGGGYEQYF.

The V call is TRBV13, the J call TRBJ2-3; D is perhaps TRBD1 or TRBD2 (5 bases each). Germline V gives CDR1 PRHDT, CDR2 FYEKMQ (reference sequence). The CDR3 runs to 12 residues. Trimming removed 5 bases from V and 10 bases from J, with 13 bases in between. The CDR3 reads CASSPVGESQYF. The CDR3, as DNA: TGTGCCAGCAGCCCCGTGGGGGAGTCGCAGTATTTT.

The chain has TRBV5-6 and TRBJ1-2; possible D gene TRBD1, 6 bases. This CDR3 region has 15 residues. Per germline, CDR1 SGHDT and CDR2 YYEEEE. V dropped 2 bases and J dropped 4 bases, with 15 bases sitting between them. The CDR3 spells CASSFPTGIPYGYTF. The CDR3 nucleotides read TGTGCCAGCAGCTTCCCGACAGGCATACCCTATGGCTACACCTTC.

The V call is TRBV4-1, the J call TRBJ1-2, with D unresolved. Trimming took off 0 bases at V and 0 bases at J, with 17 bases between the two ends. CDR3 length equals 18 residues. Looked up from germline, CDR1 is MGHRA and CDR2 is YSYEKL. CDR3 sequence: CASSQDNPWVLANYGYTF. As DNA, the CDR3 is TGCGCCAGCAGCCAAGATAACCCGTGGGTACTAGCTAACTATGGCTACACCTTC.

The CDR3 nucleotides are TGCGCCAGCAGCCAACTGACAGGGGCAGGATCACCCCTCCACTTT. Amino acid sequence: CASSQLTGAGSPLHF. J is TRBJ1-6 and V is TRBV4-3, with TRBD1 matching over 8 bases. CDR3 length equals 15 residues. V lost 2 bases to trimming and J lost 10 bases; unmatched junction nucleotides: 7. Germline loops: CDR1 LGHNA, CDR2 YSLEER.

This sequence joins TRBV14 and TRBJ1-1, with D uncertain. Germline V CDR1 and CDR2: SGHDN, FVKESK. Trimming stripped 4 bases from V and 4 bases from J, with 13 bases between. The CDR3 sequence is 14 residues long. The CDR3 region is CASSRTEGGTEAFF. CDR3 DNA sequence: TGTGCCAGCAGCCGAACCGAGGGAGGCACTGAAGCTTTCTTT.

This clone came up a few times. The chain employs TRBV6-6 and TRBJ2-1, with 7 nucleotides matching TRBD1. This CDR3 region has 14 residues. CDR1 is MNHNY, CDR2 SVGAGI, per germline (reference sequence). V lost 2 bases to trimming and J lost 7 bases; unmatched junction nucleotides: 5. The CDR3, as DNA: TGTGCCAGCAGTTACGGGACAGAACTTAATGAGCAGTTCTTC. This codes for CASSYGTELNEQFF.

The V and J genes are TRBV5-1 and TRBJ2-1, with D unclear. The ends were cut back, 0 bases at V and 9 bases at J, with 10 bases in the middle. From germline, CDR1 is SGHRS and CDR2 YFSETQ. The CDR3 consists of 13 residues. CDR3: CASSLADVAEQFF. The CDR3 DNA sequence: TGCGCCAGCAGCTTGGCCGATGTGGCTGAGCAGTTCTTC.

The chain combines TRBV6-1 with TRBJ2-5, with D unclear. There are 16 residues in the CDR3. Deletions cut 2 bases from V and 5 bases from J, with 18 bases between. Per the germline V gene, CDR1 is MNHNS and CDR2 is SASEGT. The CDR3 spells CASSENSRFAWETQYF. The DNA of the CDR3 is TGTGCCAGCAGTGAAAACTCCCGGTTTGCATGGGAGACCCAGTACTTC.

This chain links TRBV6-1 with TRBJ2-3; no reliable D call. Germline lookup yields CDR1 MNHNS and CDR2 SASEGT. The CDR3 length is 8 residues. Trimming left V 8 bases short and J 6 bases short, with 0 bases between. In nucleotides, the CDR3 is TGTGCCAGCGATACGCAGTATTTT. Amino acid sequence: CASDTQYF.

The rearrangement links TRBV19 to TRBJ2-1; the D gene is possibly TRBD1 (5 bases). The germline V gene has CDR1 LNHDA and CDR2 SQIVND (reference sequence). The length of the CDR3 is 14 residues. Trimming removed 1 base at V and 5 bases at J, with 9 bases between. CDR3 sequence: CASSIGLDNNEQFF. The CDR3 region has the DNA TGTGCCAGTAGTATAGGTTTGGACAACAATGAGCAGTTCTTC.

The chain links TRBV7-9 to TRBJ2-7, with TRBD1 matching 9 bases. Germline CDR1 is SEHNR and CDR2 is FQNEAQ (reference sequence). The CDR3 loop spans 15 amino acids. The J segment lost 2 bases and the V segment lost 5 bases, leaving 7 bases of the junction unmatched. Here the CDR3 reads CASSDRDRVPYEQYF. In DNA form, the CDR3 reads TGTGCCAGCAGCGACCGGGACAGGGTACCCTACGAGCAGTACTTC.

In its sample, this clone was seen many times. V usage is TRBV30 and J usage is TRBJ1-2; 8 positions agree with TRBD1. The CDR3 has 13 residues. After removal of 0 bases from V and 6 bases from J, the junction contained 3 bases not matched to a gene. Germline V gene sequence: CDR1 GTSNPN, CDR2 SVGIG (reference sequence). The CDR3, as DNA: TGTGCCTGGAGTGTAGAGACAGGGGATGGCTACACCTTC. Translating it yields CAWSVETGDGYTF. The full variable domain, its missing parts supplied by reference TRBV30 and TRBJ1-2, is SQTIHQWPATLVQPVGSPLSLECTVEGTSNPNLYWYRQAAGRGLQLLFYSVGIGQISSEVPQNLSASRPQDRQFILSSKKLLLSDSGFYLCAWSVETGDGYTFGSGTRLTVV.

V and J are TRBV5-6 and TRBJ2-7, with D possibly TRBD2 on 6 matching bases. Per the germline V gene, CDR1 is SGHDT and CDR2 is YYEEEE. This CDR3 region has 16 residues. V was pared by 0 bases and J by 1 base, with 14 bases between. The CDR3 sequence: CASSLDGDWGSYEQYF. The CDR3 DNA reads TGTGCCAGCAGCTTGGATGGGGACTGGGGGTCCTACGAGCAGTACTTC.